What follows describes a single T cell receptor beta chain. Authors' data handling: Reference gene primer amplification in the assay estimated nucleated cell counts. Assay used: immunoSEQ multiplex PCR; TCRdb lists only in-frame clones, some missing. That table gives V, J and clone size, and the DNA gave D and trimming. The sample records 45,000 to 70,000 clones, roughly 90% being singletons. The CDR3 has 15 amino acids. Germline CDR1 and CDR2: SGHRS and YFSETQ. V was shortened by 4 bases and J by 1 base, with 14 bases between the two germline ends. This sample was included in a study of blood T cell repertoires in COVID-19. Whole-study context: Material from acute and convalescent COVID-19 was sourced from the United States, Italy and Spain. PBMCs, B-cell-depleted T cells, or T cells provided the cDNA or gDNA that made up the material.

V usage is TRBV5-1 and J usage is TRBJ1-1; D not certain. What was sequenced was peripheral blood. The TCR comes from a woman in her sixties or seventies with active COVID-19. CDR3 amino acids: CASSPEGRTNTEAFF. In DNA form, the CDR3 reads TGCGCCAGCAGCCCGGAGGGCAGGACGAACACTGAAGCTTTCTTT. The variable domain in full, completed from reference TRBV5-1 and TRBJ1-1, reads KAGVTQTPRYLIKTRGQQVTLSCSPISGHRSVSWYQQTPGQGLQFLFEYFSETQRNKGNFPGRFSGRQFSNSRSEMNVSTLELGDSALYLCASSPEGRTNTEAFFGQGTRLTVV.